These 21 T cell receptor beta chains were all obtained from the same sample, sequenced in a study of human T cells and chemical hapten exposure. This sample's time point: healthy volunteer bleed at 2 weeks. RNA extraction used unfractionated whole blood as the source of total RNA. MiXCR, applied by TCRdb to the RACE reads, yields one record per CDR3 protein. The table lists over 45,000 distinct CDR3 sequences, roughly 4.5% of them singletons. Source material: whole blood. The receptors originated from a female donor in good health. Some clones in this sample may be carry-over from other donors' samples.

This clonotype was seen ten or more times. The chain has TRBV20-1 and TRBJ2-7; TRBD2 matches at 16 bases. The CDR3 extends over 15 amino acids. V dropped 3 bases and J dropped 3; count of bases not matched to a gene: 2. Germline CDR1 reads DFQATT; CDR2 reads SNEGSKA (reference sequence). In DNA, the CDR3 is TGCAGTGCTAGGGGACTAGCGGGGGGGATCTACGAGCAGTACTTC. Translation gives CSARGLAGGIYEQYF.

In its sample, this clonotype was seen many times. This chain connects TRBV18 to TRBJ2-2, with D maybe TRBD1 (6 bases). The CDR3 runs to 15 residues. Trimming removed 2 bases at V and 3 bases at J, with 10 bases between. Germline values: CDR1 KGHSH, CDR2 LQKENI. The CDR3: CASSPVGAYTGELFF. The CDR3 DNA sequence: TGTGCCAGCTCACCAGTGGGGGCCTACACCGGGGAGCTGTTTTTT.

This clonotype was detected ten times or more. The chain carries TRBV7-6 and TRBJ2-1; 9 bases are shared with TRBD2. Germline CDR1 reads SGHVS; CDR2 reads FNYEAQ. V was clipped by 1 base and J by 0 bases; unmatched bases: 4. The length of the CDR3 is 17 residues. CDR3 bases: TGTGCCAGCAGCTTAGGGCGGGGGGGCAGCTCCTACAATGAGCAGTTCTTC. Its protein is CASSLGRGGSSYNEQFF.

This clonotype came up many times. The chain recombines TRBV2 with TRBJ1-2, with a possible D match to TRBD1 (5 bases). CDR1 is SNHLY, CDR2 FYNNEI, per germline. V gave up 6 bases and J gave up 10 bases, with 21 bases separating them. The CDR3 is 14 residues long. Here the CDR3 reads CASSPWGRSGSYTF. In DNA, the CDR3 is TGTGCCAGCAGCCCGTGGGGCCGGAGCGGGTCCTACACCTTC. Full variable domain (outside the CDR3, taken from reference TRBV2 and TRBJ1-2): EPEVTQTPSHQVTQMGQEVILRCVPISNHLYFYWYRQILGQKVEFLVSFYNNEISEKSEIFDDQFSVERPDGSNFTLKIRSTKLEDSAMYFCASSPWGRSGSYTFGSGTRLTVV.

At least ten counts were recorded for this clonotype. The CDR3 sequence is CASSFPRLAGGPVPEQFF. Here the CDR3 DNA reads TGTGCCAGCAGCTTCCCAAGACTAGCGGGGGGGCCGGTCCCTGAGCAGTTCTTC. V gene TRBV11-2 combines with J gene TRBJ2-1; 14 nucleotides line up with TRBD2. In germline, CDR1 is SGHAT, CDR2 FQNNGV. The V gene end was trimmed by 3 bases and the J gene end by 9 bases; junction bases not matched to a gene: 13. The CDR3 runs to 18 residues. Full variable domain (remainder filled in from reference TRBV11-2 and TRBJ2-1): EAGVAQSPRYKIIEKRQSVAFWCNPISGHATLYWYQQILGQGPKLLIQFQNNGVVDDSQLPKDRFSAERLKGVDSTLKIQPAKLEDSAVYLCASSFPRLAGGPVPEQFFGPGTRLTVL.

In its sample, this clonotype was seen many times. V is TRBV10-2 and J is TRBJ1-5; D might be TRBD1 (5 bases). The CDR3 loop spans 13 amino acids. V shed 7 bases and J shed 6 bases, with 13 bases lying between them. Germline V CDR1 and CDR2: WSHSY, SAAADI. CDR3 nucleotide sequence: TGCGCCAGCACGACAGTTATCCTTCAGCCCCAGCATTTT. It translates to CASTTVILQPQHF.

This clonotype came up many times. The chain couples TRBV15 to TRBJ1-2; 7 nucleotides match TRBD1. This CDR3 comprises 13 residues. V was clipped by 5 bases and J by 5 bases; unmatched bases: 5. Germline assignment: CDR1 LNHNV and CDR2 YYDKDF (reference sequence). The CDR3 region is CATSEAGGYGYTF. The CDR3 DNA sequence: TGTGCCACCAGCGAGGCAGGGGGGTATGGCTACACCTTC.

V gene TRBV7-9 combines with J gene TRBJ1-2; D gene uncertain. CDR1 is SEHNR and CDR2 is FQNEAQ in the germline V gene (reference sequence). This CDR3 contains 18 residues. Between the trimmed V and J ends, which lost 5 bases and 2 bases, there was a span of 24 bases. The CDR3 region has the DNA TGTGCCAGCAGCCCCATCTTTCGGGCAGACCTAGAGAACTATGGCTACACCTTC. It encodes CASSPIFRADLENYGYTF.

This clonotype came up many times. V usage is TRBV5-6 and J usage is TRBJ1-1; D is perhaps TRBD1 (6 bases). The V end was cut by 4 bases, the J end by 4 bases, with 14 bases between. From germline, CDR1 is SGHDT and CDR2 YYEEEE. The CDR3 totals 14 residues. The CDR3 sequence is CASSNLGQRTEAFF. For the CDR3, the DNA is TGTGCCAGCAGCAATCTAGGACAGCGCACTGAAGCTTTCTTT.

This clonotype was seen many times. This CDR3 is CASSEDRGSGYTF. For the CDR3, the DNA is TGCGCCAGCAGCGAAGACAGGGGCTCTGGCTACACCTTC. The chain is built from TRBV10-1 and TRBJ1-2, with 8 nucleotides matching TRBD1. The CDR3 consists of 13 residues. The trim removed 6 bases at V and 7 bases at J, leaving 7 bases unmatched. Germline V gene lookup returns CDR1 WNHNN and CDR2 SYGVQD (reference sequence).

This clonotype was seen ten or more times. This sequence joins TRBV4-2 and TRBJ2-3; unclear D gene. The CDR3 is made up of 13 amino acids. Deletions cut 4 bases from V and 0 bases from J, with 5 bases between. From germline, CDR1 is LGHNA and CDR2 YNFKEQ. In DNA form, the CDR3 reads TGTGCCAGCAGCCTGACTAGCACAGATACGCAGTATTTT. Its translation: CASSLTSTDTQYF.

This clonotype appeared many times. CDR3 region: CASSVLLGDTGELFF. The CDR3 coding sequence is TGTGCCAGCAGCGTACTACTTGGGGACACCGGGGAGCTGTTTTTT. V and J are TRBV9 and TRBJ2-2; no definite D call. There are 15 residues in the CDR3. The V gene's germline CDR1 is SGDLS and CDR2 YYNGEE. Deletions cut 1 base from V and 3 bases from J, with 10 bases between.

This clonotype has only a few counts. V gene TRBV10-3 combines with J gene TRBJ2-7; tentatively, D is TRBD1 (6 bases). CDR3 length: 16 residues. Trimming stripped 1 base from V and 3 bases from J, with 16 bases between. CDR1 is ENHRY, CDR2 SYGVKD, per germline. CDR3 coding DNA: TGTGCCATCAGTGAGTTACCCGGACAGATGGGCTACGAGCAGTACTTC. Its translation is CAISELPGQMGYEQYF.

In its sample, this clonotype was seen many times. This chain connects TRBV7-8 to TRBJ2-7; 7 bases agree with TRBD1. The J segment lost 3 bases and the V segment lost 4 bases, leaving 9 bases of the junction unmatched. Per the germline V gene, CDR1 is SGHVS and CDR2 is FQNEAQ. CDR3 length: 15 residues. CDR3 bases: TGTGCCAGCAGCTCCTCACAGGGGATGGGCTACGAGCAGTACTTC. Its translation: CASSSSQGMGYEQYF.

This clonotype was counted only a few times. The genes are TRBV5-6 and TRBJ1-1; D perhaps matches TRBD1 (6 bases). Germline V gene lookup returns CDR1 SGHDT and CDR2 YYEEEE. The V end was cut by 6 bases, the J end by 0 bases, with 18 bases between. The CDR3 contains 16 residues. Here the CDR3 reads CASILRRGPVNTEAFF. Written as DNA, the CDR3 is TGTGCCAGCATCCTACGGCGGGGGCCGGTGAACACTGAAGCTTTCTTT.

The chain is built from TRBV6-6 and TRBJ2-3, with 11 bases matching TRBD2. Germline values: CDR1 MNHNY, CDR2 SVGAGI (reference sequence). V lost 10 bases to trimming and J lost 2 bases; unmatched junction nucleotides: 5. The CDR3 length is 14 residues. CDR3 sequence: CATRLAGYTDTQYF. In DNA, the CDR3 is TGTGCCACCAGACTAGCGGGGTACACAGATACGCAGTATTTT.

This clonotype has at least ten counts. CDR3: CASSFPGQGISNEKLFF. CDR3 bases: TGTGCCAGCAGTTTCCCTGGACAGGGTATCTCTAATGAAAAACTGTTTTTT. The chain joins TRBV28 to TRBJ1-4, with 8 nucleotides matching TRBD1. The germline CDR1 and CDR2 sequences are MDHEN and SYDVKM. Trimming cost V 3 bases and J 3 bases; bases outside gene matches: 9. CDR3 size: 17 residues.

The table lists this clonotype with many counts. The chain employs TRBV4-1 and TRBJ2-2; possibly TRBD1 for D (6 bases). V dropped 7 bases and J dropped 5 bases, with 14 bases sitting between them. The germline V gene encodes CDR1 MGHRA and CDR2 YSYEKL. The CDR3 loop spans 14 amino acids. The CDR3 nucleotides read TGCGCCAGCAAAAATGAACAGGGAACCGGGGAGCTGTTTTTT. It yields the protein CASKNEQGTGELFF.

This clonotype was observed many times. This sequence joins TRBV20-1 and TRBJ2-1; TRBD2 matches at 10 bases. J lost 4 bases, V lost 0 bases, and 6 bases had no gene match. The CDR3 has 16 amino acids. The germline CDR1 and CDR2 sequences are DFQATT and SNEGSKA (reference sequence). The CDR3 spells CSARDPLAGDYNEQFF. DNA of the CDR3: TGCAGTGCTAGAGATCCCCTAGCGGGGGATTACAATGAGCAGTTCTTC.

This clonotype was detected ten times or more. The genes are TRBV29-1 and TRBJ1-1; D gene ambiguous. Germline V gene sequence: CDR1 SQVTM, CDR2 ANQGSEA. V was pared by 0 bases and J by 1 base, with 6 bases between. This CDR3 has 13 amino acids. CDR3 protein: CSVEDGTNTEAFF. CDR3 coding DNA: TGCAGCGTTGAAGATGGTACGAACACTGAAGCTTTCTTT.

At least ten counts were recorded for this clonotype. The V call is TRBV3-1, the J call TRBJ2-5, with TRBD1 as a possible D gene (6 bases). The V end was cut by 0 bases, the J end by 2 bases, with 16 bases between. Germline values: CDR1 LGHDT, CDR2 YNNKEL (reference sequence). There are 17 residues in the CDR3. The CDR3 DNA follows: TGTGCCAGCAGCCAAGACCCCTTCAGGGGATGGCAAGAGACCCAGTACTTC. This sequence encodes CASSQDPFRGWQETQYF.